This T cell receptor (beta chain) was sequenced in a study of PD-L1 blockade in urothelial cancer. Study-level information: Males with urothelial cancer arising in the bladder constituted most of the roughly 30 patients. It was at 3 weeks (second dose) and 6 weeks after treatment start that blood was analyzed. Specimens of blood held a median count of roughly 150,000 T cells.

V lost 6 bases and J lost 4; bases outside the gene matches: 6. This CDR3 is 15 amino acids long. CDR1 is SQVTM and CDR2 is ANQGSEA in the germline V gene. Templates that were synthetic TCR analogs were spiked into each PCR. Clones were read by immunoSEQ multiplex PCR, and TCRdb kept only the in-frame ones, dropping some. The table lists around 41,000 clones, more than 75% of them singletons. The gene calls are TRBV29-1 and TRBJ2-3; 14 bases are a match to TRBD2. Here the sequenced sample was PBMCs, taken around atezolizumab (anti-PD-L1) treatment. The source of this sequence is a woman aged 55-69 years with urothelial cancer. The CDR3 loop reads CSVPGTSGSADTQYF. DNA for the CDR3: TGCAGCGTCCCTGGGACTAGCGGGAGCGCAGATACGCAGTATTTT.